This TCR beta chain appears in the sequencing data of a study of CD8+CD57+ T cells in acquired aplastic anemia. Study in general: Sorted CD4+ and CD8+ cell DNA averaged roughly 3 ug.

Study-wide findings and caveats: Common to patients and controls were 25 to 30 CD8+ CDR3 sequences.

The CDR3 sequence is 13 residues long. Trimming took off 9 bases at V and 7 bases at J, with 18 bases between the two ends. Germline V gene lookup returns CDR1 ENHRY and CDR2 SYGVKD. The authors sequenced patients whose flow cytometry had shown CD8+CD57+ cell expansion. The enrolled patients all had severe acquired aplastic anemia. Both TCR beta VDJ combination and CDR3 sequence profiling were carried out. Genomic DNA was the template for this profiling. TCRdb itself ran the reads through MiXCR, one entry per CDR3 protein. The table has approximately 260,000 distinct CDR3 sequences, roughly 82% seen once. With respect to this clonotype: Its specificity is unknown.

This chain links TRBV10-3 with TRBJ1-1, with D possibly TRBD1 on 6 matching bases. Sequenced sample: sorted CD4+, CD8+, or CD8+CD57+ T cells (not recorded which) from PBMCs. This TCR derives from a human donor with aplastic anemia. The CDR3 sequence is CAIRDMSLSEAFF. The DNA for the CDR3 is TGTGCCATAAGGGACATGAGTCTTAGTGAAGCTTTCTTT.